This entry features one T cell receptor (beta chain) sequence. Its antigen remains unidentified. The source of the sample is a study of radiotherapy plus CTLA-4 blockade in lung cancer. About the study: Across the patients, objective responses occurred in about 19%, and disease control in just over 30%.

Study results and limitations: Per reports, early blood T cell clone dynamics, plus interferon-beta, forecast response most strongly. Blood TCR clones of tumor origin expanded after radiotherapy plus ipilimumab.

The CDR3 is 13 residues long. Trimming shortened V by 6 bases and J by 3 bases, and 10 bases separated the two germline ends. Germline CDR1 MNHEY, CDR2 SMNVEV (reference sequence). Assay: immunoSEQ multiplex PCR; the TCRdb copy retains only in-frame clones and omits some. The data hold about 88,000 clones, with 55% to 75% observed a single time. In chemo-refractory metastatic non-small-cell lung cancer, patients got ipilimumab CTLA-4 blockade together with focal radiation. The gene calls are TRBV27 and TRBJ2-3; D ambiguous. This specimen consisted of peripheral blood, obtained from a patient treated with radiotherapy plus ipilimumab. The sequence derives from a human donor with non-small cell lung cancer that progressed on radiotherapy plus ipilimumab. In nucleotides, the CDR3 is TGTGCCAGCAGAAATCTGGGGACAGATACGCAGTATTTT. It translates to CASRNLGTDTQYF.